Sequencing of this TCR beta chain was carried out in a study of OX40 agonist ivuxolimab in advanced cancers. A single count supports this clone. Its antigen remains unidentified. Study-level points and caveats: CD8+ T cells showed, on average, more clonal expansion than CD4+ cells.

Measured with immunoSEQ multiplex PCR; TCRdb has only the in-frame clones, and not every one. The data contain fewer than 85,000 clones, around nine tenths of them singletons. The TCR comes from an adult with an advanced solid tumor such as melanoma, head and neck, liver or kidney cancer. The material sequenced was CD4+ or CD8+ T cells sorted from blood, taken in a trial of the OX40 agonist ivuxolimab.

In DNA, the CDR3 is TGTGCCAGCAGTTTAGGTGCAGGGTATGGCTACACCTTC. This codes for CASSLGAGYGYTF. The chain combines TRBV28 with TRBJ1-2; a possible D gene is TRBD1 (5 bases). V was clipped by 2 bases and J by 5 bases, with 9 bases between them. Germline lookup yields CDR1 MDHEN and CDR2 SYDVKM. The CDR3 is made up of 13 amino acids.